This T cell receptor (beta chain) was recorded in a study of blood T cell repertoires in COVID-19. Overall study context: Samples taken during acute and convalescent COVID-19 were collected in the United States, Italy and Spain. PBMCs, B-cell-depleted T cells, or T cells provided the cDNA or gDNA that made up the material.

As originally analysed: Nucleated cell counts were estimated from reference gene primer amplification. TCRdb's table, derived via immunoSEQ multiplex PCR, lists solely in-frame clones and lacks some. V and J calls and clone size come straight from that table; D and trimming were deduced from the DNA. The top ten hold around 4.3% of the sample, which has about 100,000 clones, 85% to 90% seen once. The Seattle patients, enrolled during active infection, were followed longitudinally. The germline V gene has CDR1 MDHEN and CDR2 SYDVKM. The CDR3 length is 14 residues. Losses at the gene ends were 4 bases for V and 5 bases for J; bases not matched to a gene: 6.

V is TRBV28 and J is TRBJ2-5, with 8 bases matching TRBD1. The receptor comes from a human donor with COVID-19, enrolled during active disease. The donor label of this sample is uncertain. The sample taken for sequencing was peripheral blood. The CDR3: CASSSPGGVETQYF. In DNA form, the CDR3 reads TGTGCCAGCAGTTCCCCAGGGGGCGTGGAGACCCAGTACTTC.